The 32 T cell receptor beta chains given below trace back to one sample, sequenced in a study of shared clonotypes between healthy human individuals. Data came from immunoSEQ multiplex PCR; TCRdb stores just in-frame clones and leaves some out. The table shows roughly 650,000 clones, with 95% to 96% occurring only once. Cells designated naive CD8 were CD45RO-negative and were positively selected for CCR7, with terminally differentiated effector memory CD45RA+ cells excluded. The sample taken for sequencing was naive CD8+ T cells sorted from blood. The source of these receptors is a woman aged 25 to 39 in good health.

This clone was observed once. The chain carries TRBV29-1 and TRBJ2-7, with 10 bases fitting TRBD1. From germline, CDR1 is SQVTM and CDR2 ANQGSEA. This CDR3 is built from 13 residues. With V trimmed by 6 bases and J by 4 bases, 6 bases remained unmatched. DNA for the CDR3: TGCAGCGTCGCGACAGGGGGCATGTACGAGCAGTACTTC. It is translated as CSVATGGMYEQYF.

The genes are TRBV7-9 and TRBJ1-1; 7 positions agree with TRBD1. Trimming removed 6 bases from V and 1 base from J; junction bases left unmatched: 2. From germline, CDR1 is SEHNR and CDR2 FQNEAQ (reference sequence). The CDR3 loop spans 13 amino acids. Written as DNA, the CDR3 is TGTGCCAGCAGGGGGACAGAGAACACTGAAGCTTTCTTT. Translating gives CASRGTENTEAFF. The whole variable domain, remainder taken from reference TRBV7-9 and TRBJ1-1, is DTGVSQNPRHKITKRGQNVTFRCDPISEHNRLYWYRQTLGQGPEFLTYFQNEAQLEKSRLLSDRFSAERPKGSFSTLEIQRTEQGDSAMYLCASRGTENTEAFFGQGTRLTVV.

The chain uses TRBV28 and TRBJ1-1; unclear D gene. The CDR3 extends over 13 amino acids. V shed 4 bases and J shed 3 bases, with 9 bases lying between them. Germline CDR1 reads MDHEN; CDR2 reads SYDVKM. For the CDR3, the DNA is TGTGCCAGCAGTTCCTACTTAGACACTGAAGCTTTCTTT. Amino acid sequence: CASSSYLDTEAFF.

The V and J genes are TRBV4-1 and TRBJ2-2; D is undetermined. With 1 base removed from V and 11 bases from J, the gap between germline ends came to 14 bases. Germline values: CDR1 MGHRA, CDR2 YSYEKL. The CDR3 extends over 14 amino acids. CDR3 region: CASSQAGRATELFF. The DNA for the CDR3 is TGCGCCAGCAGCCAAGCTGGCAGAGCGACAGAGCTGTTTTTT.

This sequence joins TRBV27 and TRBJ2-3; 7 bases line up with TRBD2. The V segment lost 2 bases and the J segment 6 bases; nucleotides outside the gene matches: 5. This CDR3 is 14 amino acids long. Germline lookup yields CDR1 MNHEY and CDR2 SMNVEV (reference sequence). CDR3 sequence reads: CASSLAGVIDTQYF. The DNA for the CDR3 is TGTGCCAGCAGTTTAGCGGGAGTAATTGATACGCAGTATTTT.

The V gene is TRBV9, the J gene TRBJ2-3; D perhaps matches TRBD2 (6 bases). CDR1 and CDR2 (germline): SGDLS, YYNGEE. This CDR3 is built from 16 residues. V lost 3 bases to trimming and J lost 0 bases, with 14 bases between them. The CDR3 DNA sequence: TGTGCCAGCAGCGCCTGGGACTCCTCTAGCACAGATACGCAGTATTTT. Translated: CASSAWDSSSTDTQYF.

The rearrangement links TRBV27 to TRBJ2-7; tentatively, D is TRBD2 (6 bases). The CDR3 runs to 15 residues. V lost 4 bases, J lost 2 bases, and 15 bases lay in between. Per the germline V gene, CDR1 is MNHEY and CDR2 is SMNVEV (reference sequence). The CDR3 region is CASSSQGRTTYEQYF. The CDR3 coding sequence is TGTGCCAGCAGTTCACAAGGGAGGACCACCTACGAGCAGTACTTC.

Of note for this clone: The identical CDR3 is also encoded by other nucleotide sequences in the sample. The chain couples TRBV2 to TRBJ2-7; D might be TRBD2 (5 bases). The CDR3 loop spans 13 amino acids. The V end was cut by 3 bases, the J end by 4 bases, with 10 bases between. CDR1 is SNHLY and CDR2 is FYNNEI in the germline V gene. The CDR3 protein is CASSEGGRYEQYF. CDR3 DNA sequence: TGTGCCAGCAGTGAGGGCGGGCGGTACGAGCAGTACTTC.

The CDR3 spells CASSLLTEQFF. The DNA of the CDR3 is TGTGCCAGCAGTTTATTGACTGAGCAGTTCTTC. This chain links TRBV27 with TRBJ2-1; unclear D gene. The CDR3 runs to 11 residues. Germline assignment: CDR1 MNHEY and CDR2 SMNVEV (reference sequence). Trimming removed 1 base from V and 9 bases from J, with 4 bases in between.

The chain is built from TRBV7-7 and TRBJ2-7, with 7 nucleotides matching TRBD1. The CDR3 totals 13 residues. V lost 5 bases and J lost 3; bases outside the gene matches: 4. CDR1 and CDR2 from the germline V gene are SSHAT and FNYEAQ (reference sequence). CDR3 region: CASSVDRDYEQYF. The CDR3 DNA is TGTGCCAGCAGCGTCGACAGGGACTACGAGCAGTACTTC.

The genes are TRBV28 and TRBJ2-5; no clear D. The assigned J gene may be wrong: the sequence end matches TRBJ2-7 better. Germline CDR1 reads MDHEN; CDR2 reads SYDVKM. CDR3 length: 13 residues. CDR3 protein: CASSLLRSYEQYF. The DNA of the CDR3 is TGTGCCAGCAGTTTACTACGCTCCTACGAGCAGTACTTC.

The chain couples TRBV28 to TRBJ2-1, with D uncertain. V lost 8 bases and J lost 6, with 11 bases in between. The CDR3 sequence is 12 residues long. Germline V gives CDR1 MDHEN, CDR2 SYDVKM. Written as DNA, the CDR3 is TGTGCCAGCTCCTGGGCTTTCAATGAGCAGTTCTTC. Translation: CASSWAFNEQFF.

The rearrangement links TRBV2 to TRBJ2-7, with D unresolved. The V gene lost 1 base and the J gene lost 4 bases, with 5 bases spanning the gap. Looked up from germline, CDR1 is SNHLY and CDR2 is FYNNEI. There are 12 residues in the CDR3. The CDR3 sequence: CASSEGWYEQYF. Written as DNA, the CDR3 is TGTGCCAGCAGTGAAGGGTGGTACGAGCAGTACTTC.

The chain uses TRBV10-2 and TRBJ2-7; TRBD2 aligns across 14 bases. J lost 0 bases, V lost 5 bases, and 9 bases had no gene match. The V gene's germline CDR1 is WSHSY and CDR2 SAAADI. The CDR3 spans 18 residues. The CDR3 sequence is CASSPGTSGRGLSYEQYF. Written as DNA, the CDR3 is TGCGCCAGCAGTCCCGGGACTAGCGGGAGAGGGCTCTCCTACGAGCAGTACTTC.

A word on this clone: The same CDR3 can be traced to other DNA sequences in this sample. This chain uses TRBV20-1 with TRBJ2-1; D unclear. V was pared by 1 base and J by 5 bases, with 3 bases between. Per the germline V gene, CDR1 is DFQATT and CDR2 is SNEGSKA (reference sequence). The CDR3 extends over 11 amino acids. In DNA form, the CDR3 reads TGCAGTGCTAGAGTAAACAATGAGCAGTTCTTC. It is translated as CSARVNNEQFF.

The V and J genes are TRBV10-3 and TRBJ2-3; D uncertain. Between the trimmed V and J ends, which lost 4 bases and 6 bases, there was a span of 14 bases. The CDR3 is made up of 14 amino acids. Germline V gives CDR1 ENHRY, CDR2 SYGVKD. CDR3 sequence: CAISGAQSSDTQYF. The CDR3 region has the DNA TGTGCCATCAGTGGGGCCCAAAGTTCGGATACGCAGTATTTT.

This chain links TRBV7-9 with TRBJ2-3; D not certain. This CDR3 has 14 amino acids. V shed 5 bases and J shed 0 bases, with 9 bases lying between them. Germline values: CDR1 SEHNR, CDR2 FQNEAQ (reference sequence). For the CDR3, the DNA is TGTGCCAGCAGCCCCGGACGGAGCACAGATACGCAGTATTTT. Translation gives CASSPGRSTDTQYF.

The chain links TRBV28 to TRBJ2-1; D remains ambiguous. CDR3 size: 13 residues. The germline CDR1 and CDR2 sequences are MDHEN and SYDVKM. V lost 11 bases to trimming and J lost 3 bases, with 14 bases between them. The DNA for the CDR3 is TGTGCCTCAGCAATCGGGTACTACAATGAGCAGTTCTTC. The encoded protein is CASAIGYYNEQFF.

This clone was observed once. The gene calls are TRBV5-4 and TRBJ2-7, with 7 bases fitting TRBD1. CDR1 and CDR2 from the germline V gene are SGHNT and YYREEE (reference sequence). Trimming at V came to 4 bases and at J to 3 bases, leaving 13 bases not matched to a gene. The CDR3 has 16 amino acids. CDR3: CASSDATGTPYYEQYF. The CDR3 bases are TGTGCCAGCAGCGACGCGACAGGGACCCCCTACTACGAGCAGTACTTC.

The gene calls are TRBV7-9 and TRBJ2-1, with D possibly matching TRBD2 (6 bases). The length of the CDR3 is 16 residues. The V end was cut by 5 bases, the J end by 0 bases, with 14 bases between. CDR1 is SEHNR, CDR2 FQNEAQ, per germline (reference sequence). This CDR3 reads CASSPTASDSYNEQFF. CDR3 bases: TGTGCCAGCAGCCCCACCGCTAGCGACTCCTACAATGAGCAGTTCTTC.

The gene calls are TRBV25-1 and TRBJ2-5; D is undetermined. The assigned J gene may be wrong: the sequence end matches TRBJ2-7 better. The CDR3 spans 12 residues. The germline V gene encodes CDR1 MGHDK and CDR2 SYGVNS. The CDR3 here is CASSVADYEQYF. CDR3 in DNA: TGTGCCAGCAGTGTAGCTGATTACGAGCAGTACTTC.

This chain joins TRBV28 and TRBJ2-3; D perhaps matches TRBD1 (6 bases). In germline, CDR1 is MDHEN, CDR2 SYDVKM. The CDR3 extends over 15 amino acids. Between the trimmed V and J ends, which lost 3 bases and 0 bases, there was a span of 10 bases. The chain's CDR3 is CASSFSGHSTDTQYF. In DNA, the CDR3 is TGTGCCAGCAGTTTTTCGGGACACAGCACAGATACGCAGTATTTT.

This chain connects TRBV19 to TRBJ2-7, with D possibly TRBD1 on 7 matching bases. The V gene lost 5 bases and the J gene lost 2 bases, with 16 bases spanning the gap. Looked up from germline, CDR1 is LNHDA and CDR2 is SQIVND (reference sequence). CDR3 size: 15 residues. CDR3 bases: TGTGCCAGTAGTGCCGGAGGGGGCCTCCCCTACGAGCAGTACTTC. Translated, it gives CASSAGGGLPYEQYF.

The genes are TRBV28 and TRBJ2-7; tentative D call: TRBD1 (7 bases). Germline lookup yields CDR1 MDHEN and CDR2 SYDVKM. Trimming cost V 6 bases and J 5 bases, with 14 bases left between them. The CDR3 extends over 13 amino acids. In DNA, the CDR3 is TGTGCCAGCAGATCGATCAGGGGGGACGAGCAGTACTTC. Translation: CASRSIRGDEQYF.

The rearrangement uses TRBV7-9 and TRBJ2-6; 12 bases fit TRBD1. This CDR3 is built from 19 residues. V shed 5 bases, J shed 3 bases, and the junction held 11 bases outside the gene matches. Germline CDR1 SEHNR, CDR2 FQNEAQ (reference sequence). CDR3 residues: CASSVQPGQGAVGANVLTF. The CDR3 nucleotides read TGTGCCAGCAGCGTCCAACCGGGACAGGGGGCCGTTGGGGCCAACGTCCTGACTTTC.

This clone was seen once. The V call is TRBV7-8, the J call TRBJ2-5, with D possibly matching TRBD1 (6 bases). Trimming shortened V by 1 base and J by 3 bases, and 18 bases separated the two germline ends. The CDR3 loop spans 17 amino acids. From germline, CDR1 is SGHVS and CDR2 FQNEAQ. CDR3 in amino acids: CASSLVAPQGAEETQYF. The CDR3 DNA follows: TGTGCCAGCAGCTTAGTCGCCCCACAGGGTGCCGAAGAGACCCAGTACTTC.

The V gene is TRBV7-6, the J gene TRBJ1-3; D is undetermined. The length of the CDR3 is 15 residues. V was cut by 0 bases and J by 0 bases, with 6 bases left in between. CDR1 and CDR2 (germline): SGHVS, FNYEAQ. CDR3 protein: CASSLAGISGNTIYF. In nucleotides, the CDR3 is TGTGCCAGCAGCTTAGCCGGAATCTCTGGAAACACCATATATTTT.

The chain's CDR3 is CAWSVGGVEQYF. DNA for the CDR3: TGTGCCTGGAGTGTAGGGGGGGTCGAGCAGTACTTC. The chain is built from TRBV30 and TRBJ2-7; D is possibly TRBD2 (7 bases). Trimming cost V 0 bases and J 6 bases, with 9 bases left between them. CDR3 length: 12 residues. Germline-derived CDR1 and CDR2 are GTSNPN and SVGIG (reference sequence).

This chain connects TRBV5-4 to TRBJ2-7, with D possibly being TRBD2 (6 bases). V lost 5 bases and J lost 3, with 12 bases in between. This CDR3 region has 13 residues. CDR1 and CDR2 from the germline V gene are SGHNT and YYREEE (reference sequence). This chain's CDR3 is CASRPSGDYEQYF. Written as DNA, the CDR3 is TGTGCCAGCAGGCCCTCGGGGGACTACGAGCAGTACTTC.

This chain connects TRBV4-1 to TRBJ2-3; D unclear. The CDR3 sequence is 15 residues long. Germline CDR1 MGHRA, CDR2 YSYEKL. V lost 0 bases, J lost 3 bases, and 10 bases lay in between. The CDR3 bases are TGCGCCAGCAGCCAAGATCCCCGCGAAACAGATACGCAGTATTTT. It translates to CASSQDPRETDTQYF.

The V and J genes are TRBV15 and TRBJ2-7; D gene unclear. This CDR3 comprises 14 residues. Trimming removed 1 base at V and 2 bases at J, with 9 bases between. Germline V gene lookup returns CDR1 LNHNV and CDR2 YYDKDF (reference sequence). CDR3 amino acids: CATSRVGSPYEQYF. CDR3 sequence (DNA): TGTGCCACCAGCAGAGTTGGCTCCCCCTACGAGCAGTACTTC.

This clone occurred once. The gene calls are TRBV5-1 and TRBJ2-5; possible D gene TRBD1, 6 bases. The length of the CDR3 is 14 residues. Germline CDR1 and CDR2: SGHRS and YFSETQ. Trimming stripped 0 bases from V and 5 bases from J, with 11 bases between. CDR3 amino acids: CASSLARGRETQYF. As DNA, the CDR3 is TGCGCCAGCAGCTTGGCCAGGGGCAGGGAGACCCAGTACTTC. The variable domain in full, completed from reference TRBV5-1 and TRBJ2-5, reads KAGVTQTPRYLIKTRGQQVTLSCSPISGHRSVSWYQQTPGQGLQFLFEYFSETQRNKGNFPGRFSGRQFSNSRSEMNVSTLELGDSALYLCASSLARGRETQYFGPGTRLLVL.